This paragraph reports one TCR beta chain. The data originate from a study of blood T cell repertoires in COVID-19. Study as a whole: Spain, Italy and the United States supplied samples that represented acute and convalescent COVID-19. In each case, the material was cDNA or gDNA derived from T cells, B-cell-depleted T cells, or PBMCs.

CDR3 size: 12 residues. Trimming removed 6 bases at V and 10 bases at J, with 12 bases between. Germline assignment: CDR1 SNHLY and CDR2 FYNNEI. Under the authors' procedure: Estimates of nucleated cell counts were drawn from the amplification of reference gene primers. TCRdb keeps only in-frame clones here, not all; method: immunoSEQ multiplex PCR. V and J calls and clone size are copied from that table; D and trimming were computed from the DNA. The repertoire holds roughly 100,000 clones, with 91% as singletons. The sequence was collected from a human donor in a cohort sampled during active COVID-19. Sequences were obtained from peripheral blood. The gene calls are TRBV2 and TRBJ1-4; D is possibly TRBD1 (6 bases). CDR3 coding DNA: TGTGCCAGCAGGACGGACAGTGGAAAACTGTTTTTT. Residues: CASRTDSGKLFF.